A selection of T cell receptor beta chains follows, all from one sample in a study of T cells in Graves' hyperthyroidism and ophthalmopathy. TCRdb reanalysed the multiplex PCR reads using MiXCR and keeps one entry per CDR3 protein. In the table there are a few hundred thousand distinct CDR3 sequences, more than 45% of which are singletons. Material for sequencing was peripheral blood or thyroid tissue (not recorded which). The receptors derive from a woman under 30 with Graves' hyperthyroidism. CDR3s include the opening cysteine and the closing phenylalanine or tryptophan. The D gene is left open where the match is weak. Rows give clone size only sometimes, using once, few, many, or a class for an expanded clone.

CSGQGAEGYTF,TGCAGCGGACAGGGGGCTGAAGGCTACACCTTC,NA,TRBV29-1,TRBJ1-2,TRBD1
CASSLNPGLSYEQYF,TGTGCCAGCAGCTTGAATCCGGGTTTATCCTACGAGCAGTACTTC,NA,TRBV5-4,TRBJ2-7,NA
CSALGQGAAGELFF,TGCAGTGCTTTGGGACAGGGGGCAGCCGGGGAGCTGTTTTTT,few,TRBV20-1,TRBJ2-2,TRBD1
CASSSRTGTSF,TGTGCCAGCAGTTCCCGGACAGGCACCTCTTTC,NA,TRBV12-3/TRBV12-4,TRBJ2-6,TRBD1
CSASQTSNRNIQYF,TGCAGTGCTAGTCAAACAAGCAATAGAAACATTCAGTACTTC,many,TRBV20-1,TRBJ2-4,NA
CASSLDGSNEKLFF,TGTGCCAGCAGTTTAGACGGGTCTAATGAAAAACTGTTTTTT,many,TRBV12-3/TRBV12-4,TRBJ1-4,NA
CASSLEDRASSYEQYF,TGTGCCAGCAGCTTAGAGGACAGGGCAAGCTCCTACGAGCAGTACTTC,once,TRBV7-8,TRBJ2-7,TRBD1
CASSLDPGQNPKLVEQYF,TGTGCCAGCAGCTTAGATCCGGGACAAAATCCTAAACTAGTCGAGCAGTACTTC,NA,TRBV7-2,TRBJ2-7,NA
CATSYPSGNLQETQYF,TGTGCCACGTCTTATCCTAGCGGGAACCTCCAAGAGACCCAGTACTTC,NA,TRBV7-8,TRBJ2-5,TRBD2
CASSRNGTEAFF,TGTGCCAGCAGTCGGAACGGGACTGAAGCTTTCTTT,NA,TRBV2,TRBJ1-1,NA
CASHSGSYNEQFF,TGTGCCAGTCATAGCGGTTCCTACAATGAGCAGTTCTTC,NA,TRBV19,TRBJ2-1,NA
CSAIGKTEAFF,TGCAGCGCCATAGGGAAGACTGAAGCTTTCTTT,many,TRBV29-1,TRBJ1-1,NA
CASSFELLGLQYF,TGTGCCAGCAGTTTTGAACTCCTGGGACTACAGTACTTC,many,TRBV12-3/TRBV12-4,TRBJ2-5,TRBD2
CASSLVRLAGGGNTGELFF,TGTGCCAGCAGCTTAGTTCGACTAGCGGGAGGCGGAAACACCGGGGAGCTGTTTTTT,many,TRBV11-2,TRBJ2-2,TRBD2
CASSRGDGQPQHF,TGTGCCAGCAGCAGGGGGGACGGTCAGCCCCAGCATTTT,NA,TRBV7-6,TRBJ1-5,NA
CASSQGGGATGELFF,TGTGCCAGCAGCCAAGGAGGAGGGGCCACCGGGGAGCTGTTTTTT,NA,TRBV7-3,TRBJ2-2,NA
CASGLLTGTGVTNTEAFF,TGTGCTAGTGGTTTGTTAACCGGGACAGGGGTGACGAACACTGAAGCTTTCTTT,few,TRBV12-5,TRBJ1-1,TRBD1